This T cell receptor (beta chain) was obtained from a study of early T cells in non-severe SARS-CoV-2 infection. Study-level points and caveats: The VDJdb matching leaned toward anti-spike CD8 responses and overlooked private and CD4 specificities.

Attachment of unique molecular identifiers was made to individual cDNA molecules. TCRdb passed the 5' RACE reads through MiXCR, listing each CDR3 protein once. The data show over 70,000 distinct CDR3 sequences, with under 15% seen just once and about 6.7% held by the top ten. This clonotype appeared many times. Its specificity is unknown. Trimming removed 4 bases at V and 3 bases at J, with 13 bases between. Germline V CDR1 and CDR2: SEHNR, FQNEAQ (reference sequence). This CDR3 has 14 residues. This clonotype originated in an adult who was a healthcare worker with PCR-confirmed SARS-CoV-2 infection or an uninfected control (not recorded which). The specimen sequenced was whole blood. The V gene is TRBV7-9, the J gene TRBJ2-7; TRBD1 or TRBD2 may be the D gene (7 bases each). CDR3 nucleotides: TGTGCCAGCAGCTCCAGCGGGACAGACTACGAGCAGTACTTC. Protein: CASSSSGTDYEQYF. The whole variable domain, filled in from reference TRBV7-9 and TRBJ2-7, reads DTGVSQNPRHKITKRGQNVTFRCDPISEHNRLYWYRQTLGQGPEFLTYFQNEAQLEKSRLLSDRFSAERPKGSFSTLEIQRTEQGDSAMYLCASSSSGTDYEQYFGPGTRLTVT.